The 11 T cell receptor beta chains listed next were all sequenced from one sample in a study of tissue T cells after allogeneic stem cell transplantation. Assay: immunoSEQ multiplex PCR; the TCRdb copy retains only in-frame clones and omits some. The sample yields almost 8,500 clones, approximately 46% seen once. Time point given: mouse harvest day 7 after allogeneic transplant. Tail vein injection delivered 10^7 T-cell-depleted bone marrow cells and 10^6 splenic CD5+ T cells. The sample comprised skin. These TCRs come from a female BALB/c mouse given C57BL/6 T cells with graft-versus-host disease after an allogeneic hematopoietic cell transplant.

Only a few counts were recorded for this clone. The genes are named according to mouse. The sequence runs out 1 residue before the end of the CDR3; the remainder is reconstructed from the germline J gene. The rearrangement joins TRBV12-1 to TRBJ2-5; D unresolved. The length of the CDR3 is 14 residues. Germline CDR1 reads SGHSN; CDR2 reads HYEKVE. The germline V and J ends were trimmed by 0 bases and 0 bases, with 6 bases remaining between them. CDR3 DNA (partial): TGTGCCAGCTCTCTCGTGATTAACCAAGACACCCAGTAC. Encoded protein: CASSLVINQDTQY. The whole CDR3 region reads CASSLVINQDTQYF.

This clone was observed a few times. Germline and genes: mouse. The sequence runs out 1 residue before the end of the CDR3; the remainder is reconstructed from the germline J gene. The V and J genes are TRBV24 and TRBJ2-3; 11 positions match TRBD2. V was pared by 2 bases and J by 2 bases, with 9 bases of the junction left unmatched. There are 18 residues in the CDR3. Germline CDR1 and CDR2: KGHTA and FRNEEI. The CDR3 bases that were read are TGTGCCAGCAGTCTGCCCACTGGGGGGGCGAGAGATGCAGAAACGCTGTAT. Its translation is CASSLPTGGARDAETLY. The whole CDR3 reads CASSLPTGGARDAETLYF.

Relative to its sample, this clone is medium-sized. The genes and germline here are from mouse. The read comes to an end 1 residue before the CDR3 does, leaving the germline J gene to fill in the end. The chain combines TRBV26 with TRBJ1-3; perhaps TRBD1 as D (6 bases). The V end was cut by 6 bases, the J end by 2 bases, with 14 bases between. This CDR3 region has 15 residues. The germline gives CDR1 KGHPV, CDR2 FQNQEV (reference sequence). CDR3 DNA, as far as it was read: TGTGCCAGCAGCCCACAGGGAGGGGCTGGAAATACGCTCTAT. Protein sequence: CASSPQGGAGNTLY. The full CDR3 protein reads CASSPQGGAGNTLYF.

The table lists this clone with a few counts. Here the gene names and germline are mouse. This CDR3 is CASSLSLGGQNTLYF. The sequenced part of the CDR3 DNA is TGTGCCAGCAGCTTAAGCCTGGGGGGTCAAAACACCTTGTAC. J is TRBJ2-4 and V is TRBV3; the match to TRBD2 covers 7 bases. The CDR3 end lies 1 residue beyond the end of the read and is filled in from the germline J gene. Germline lookup yields CDR1 SNHLY and CDR2 FYNGKV (reference sequence). The CDR3 has 15 amino acids. Trimming removed 2 bases from V and 1 base from J; junction bases left unmatched: 3.

On this clone: Mouse names are used for the genes. The CDR3 goes on 1 residue after the read ends, and that part is filled in from the germline J gene. The J gene is TRBJ2-7, the V gene TRBV26, with TRBD1 matching 9 bases. The J segment lost 6 bases and the V segment lost 1 base, leaving 4 bases of the junction unmatched. The CDR3 runs to 14 residues. Germline V lookup: CDR1 KGHPV, CDR2 FQNQEV (reference sequence). This chain's CDR3 is CASSLLQGAFEQYF. The part of the CDR3 DNA that was read is TGTGCCAGCAGTCTGTTACAGGGGGCTTTTGAACAGTAC.

Comment on this clone: The genes and germline here are from mouse. The read halts 1 residue ahead of the CDR3 end, with the missing end drawn from the germline J gene. The rearrangement joins TRBV14 to TRBJ2-1; D is unresolved. The CDR3 covers 11 residues. The V end was cut by 5 bases, the J end by 4 bases, with 4 bases between. Looked up from germline, CDR1 is SGHDT and CDR2 is FRDEAV. The CDR3 loop reads CASRRYAEQFF. The sequenced CDR3 bases are TGTGCCAGCAGACGTTATGCTGAGCAGTTC.

Remarks on this clone: Germline and genes here are mouse. Sequencing ends 1 residue short of the CDR3 end; the germline J gene provides the rest. This chain joins TRBV23 and TRBJ1-1; TRBD1, as called in the table, went unchecked against the DNA. Looked up from germline, CDR1 is KGHTA and CDR2 is FQNQQP. The CDR3 is 13 amino acids. The part of the CDR3 DNA that was read is TGCTCCAGCAGTCAATCACAGAACACAGAAGTCTTC. Amino acid sequence: CSSSQSQNTEVF. The whole CDR3 is CSSSQSQNTEVFF.

In this sample, this clone turned up a few times. Gene labels here are mouse ones. The read is 1 residue too short to cover the CDR3 end, so that end is filled in from the germline J gene. The gene calls are TRBV31 and TRBJ1-1, with 9 bases lining up with TRBD1. The V and J ends lost 2 bases and 3 bases, in that order; junction bases with no gene match: 1. The CDR3 consists of 13 residues. Germline V gene sequence: CDR1 GKSSPN, CDR2 SITVG. Incomplete CDR3 DNA: TGTGCCTGGAGTGGGGACAGGGACACAGAAGTCTTC. This gives the protein CAWSGDRDTEVF. The complete CDR3 reads CAWSGDRDTEVFF.

As to this clone: Germline and genes: mouse. The CDR3 end is not reached by the read, which stops 1 residue before it; the germline J gene fills it in. The chain joins TRBV20 to TRBJ2-4; unclear D gene. This CDR3 is built from 14 residues. V shed 0 bases and J shed 1 base, with 8 bases lying between them. Germline CDR1 and CDR2: GFQATS and STVNSAI. CDR3 region: CGARDGRGQNTLYF. The CDR3 DNA, read in part, is TGTGGTGCTAGGGACGGCCGAGGTCAAAACACCTTGTAC.

In the case of this clone: Here the gene names and germline are mouse. The sequenced fragment ends 1 residue before the CDR3 boundary, so the rest is inferred from the germline J gene. V and J are TRBV5 and TRBJ1-1; 8 bases agree with TRBD1. This CDR3 has 14 amino acids. V was pared by 2 bases and J by 1 base, with 0 bases of the junction left unmatched. Germline V gene sequence: CDR1 LGHNA, CDR2 YNLKQL (reference sequence). CDR3 DNA, as far as it was read: TGTGCCAGCAGCCAACAGGGGGCGAACACAGAAGTCTTC. It specifies CASSQQGANTEVF. The whole CDR3 region reads CASSQQGANTEVFF.

Note on this clone: Genes and germline are mouse. The sequence runs out 1 residue before the end of the CDR3; the remainder is reconstructed from the germline J gene. This chain joins TRBV3 and TRBJ2-7; 9 positions agree with TRBD2. The CDR3 totals 13 residues. The trim removed 2 bases at V and 4 bases at J, leaving 0 bases unmatched. The germline V gene has CDR1 SNHLY and CDR2 FYNGKV (reference sequence). CDR3 sequence: CASSLTGGYEQYF. The DNA read from the CDR3 is TGTGCCAGCAGCTTAACTGGGGGGTATGAACAGTAC.